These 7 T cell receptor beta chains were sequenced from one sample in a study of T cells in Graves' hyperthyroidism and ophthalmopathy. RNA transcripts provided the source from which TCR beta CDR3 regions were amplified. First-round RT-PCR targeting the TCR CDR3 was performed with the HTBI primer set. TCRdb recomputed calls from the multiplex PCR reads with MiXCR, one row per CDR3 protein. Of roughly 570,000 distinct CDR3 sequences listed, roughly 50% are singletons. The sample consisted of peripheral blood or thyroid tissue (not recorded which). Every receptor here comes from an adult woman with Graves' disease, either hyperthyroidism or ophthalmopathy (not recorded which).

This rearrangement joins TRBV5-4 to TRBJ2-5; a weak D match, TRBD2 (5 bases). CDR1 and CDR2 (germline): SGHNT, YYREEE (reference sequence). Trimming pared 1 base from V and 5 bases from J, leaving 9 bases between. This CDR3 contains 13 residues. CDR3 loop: CASSLHGVETQYF. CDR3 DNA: TGTGCCAGCAGCTTGCACGGGGTTGAGACCCAGTACTTC.

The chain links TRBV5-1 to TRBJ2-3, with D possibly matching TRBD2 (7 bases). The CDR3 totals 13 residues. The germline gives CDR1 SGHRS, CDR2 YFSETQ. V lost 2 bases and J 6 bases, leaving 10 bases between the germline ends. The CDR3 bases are TGCGCCAGCAGCTTCGGGGGGCATGATACGCAGTATTTT. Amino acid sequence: CASSFGGHDTQYF.

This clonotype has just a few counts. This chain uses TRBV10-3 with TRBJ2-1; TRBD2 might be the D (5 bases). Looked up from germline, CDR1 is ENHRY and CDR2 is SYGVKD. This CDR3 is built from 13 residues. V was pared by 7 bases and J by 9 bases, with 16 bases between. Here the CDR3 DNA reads TGTGCCATCACAAGGGAAGAGGGTACTGAGCAGTTCTTC. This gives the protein CAITREEGTEQFF.

CDR3 sequence: CARGRWETQYF. CDR3 nucleotides: TGTGCTAGGGGGCGTTGGGAGACCCAGTACTTC. This chain uses TRBV10-3 with TRBJ2-5, with 7 bases that match TRBD1. CDR3 length: 11 amino acids. The germline V gene encodes CDR1 ENHRY and CDR2 SYGVKD.

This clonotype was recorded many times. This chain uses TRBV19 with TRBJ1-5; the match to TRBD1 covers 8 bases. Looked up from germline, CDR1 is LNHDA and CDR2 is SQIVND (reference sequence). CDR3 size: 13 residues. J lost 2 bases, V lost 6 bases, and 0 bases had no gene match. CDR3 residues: CASRDRGNQPQHF. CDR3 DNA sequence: TGTGCCAGTAGGGACAGGGGCAATCAGCCCCAGCATTTT.

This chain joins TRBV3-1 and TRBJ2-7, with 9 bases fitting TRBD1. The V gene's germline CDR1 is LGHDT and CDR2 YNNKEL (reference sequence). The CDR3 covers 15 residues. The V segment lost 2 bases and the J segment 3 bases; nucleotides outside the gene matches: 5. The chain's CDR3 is CASSQTGGRIYEQYF. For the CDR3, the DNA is TGTGCCAGCAGCCAAACAGGGGGCCGAATCTACGAGCAGTACTTC.

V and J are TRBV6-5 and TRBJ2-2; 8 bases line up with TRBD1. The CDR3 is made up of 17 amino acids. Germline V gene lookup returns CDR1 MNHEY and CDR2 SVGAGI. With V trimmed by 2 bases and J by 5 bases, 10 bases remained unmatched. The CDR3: CASSYEGTGMGTGELFF. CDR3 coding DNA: TGTGCCAGCAGTTACGAAGGGACAGGAATGGGAACCGGGGAGCTGTTTTTT.